This T cell receptor (beta chain) was sequenced for a study of immune evolution from preneoplasia to lung adenocarcinoma. Points from the study as a whole: Normal lung had highest clonality; later lesions appeared denser, more diverse.

Sequencing was performed with immunoSEQ multiplex PCR; in TCRdb, only in-frame clones are kept and a portion is missing. Here the sample spans 7,500 to 8,500 clones, 72% being singletons. Germline lookup yields CDR1 MNHNY and CDR2 SVGAGI (reference sequence). V gave up 7 bases and J gave up 6 bases, with 9 bases separating them. This CDR3 is 11 amino acids long. Worth noting for this clone: Its target is unknown.

Material for sequencing was FFPE lung adenocarcinoma in situ tissue. This TCR derives from an older donor with lung adenocarcinoma. Some clones in this sample may be carry-over from other donors' samples. The chain couples TRBV6-6 to TRBJ1-1, with D possibly matching TRBD1 (5 bases). This CDR3 reads CASTGRAEAFF. As DNA, the CDR3 is TGTGCCAGCACAGGGCGGGCTGAAGCTTTCTTT.